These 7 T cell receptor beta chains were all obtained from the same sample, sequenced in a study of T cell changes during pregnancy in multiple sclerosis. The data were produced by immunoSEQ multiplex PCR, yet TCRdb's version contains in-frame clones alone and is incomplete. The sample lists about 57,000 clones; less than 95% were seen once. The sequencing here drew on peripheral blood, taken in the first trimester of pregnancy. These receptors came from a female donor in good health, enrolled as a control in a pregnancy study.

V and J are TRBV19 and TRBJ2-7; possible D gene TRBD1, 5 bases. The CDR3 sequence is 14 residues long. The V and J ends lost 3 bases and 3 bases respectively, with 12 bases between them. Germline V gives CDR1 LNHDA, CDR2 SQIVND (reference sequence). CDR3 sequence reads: CASSMGQGYYEQYF. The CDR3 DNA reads TGTGCCAGTAGTATGGGCCAGGGTTACTACGAGCAGTACTTC.

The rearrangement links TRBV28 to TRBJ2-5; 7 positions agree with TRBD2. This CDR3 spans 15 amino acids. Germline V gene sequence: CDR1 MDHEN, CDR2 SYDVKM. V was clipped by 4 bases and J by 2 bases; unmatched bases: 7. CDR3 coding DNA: TGTGCCAGCAGTTACAGCGGGACCCCTCAAGAGACCCAGTACTTC. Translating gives CASSYSGTPQETQYF.

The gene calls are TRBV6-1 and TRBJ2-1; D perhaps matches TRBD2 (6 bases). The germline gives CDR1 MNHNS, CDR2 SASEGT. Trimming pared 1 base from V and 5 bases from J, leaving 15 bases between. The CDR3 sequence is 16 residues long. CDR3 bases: TGTGCCAGCAGTGAAGAAGAGGGTGGGGGGAACAATGAGCAGTTCTTC. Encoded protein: CASSEEEGGGNNEQFF.

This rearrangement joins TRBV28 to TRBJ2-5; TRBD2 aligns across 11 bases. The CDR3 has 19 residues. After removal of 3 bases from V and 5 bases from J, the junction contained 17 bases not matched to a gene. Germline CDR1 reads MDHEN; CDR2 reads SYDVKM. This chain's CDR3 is CASSLGTLLAGVGRETQYF. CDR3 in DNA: TGTGCCAGCAGTTTGGGAACCTTACTAGCGGGAGTAGGGAGGGAGACCCAGTACTTC.

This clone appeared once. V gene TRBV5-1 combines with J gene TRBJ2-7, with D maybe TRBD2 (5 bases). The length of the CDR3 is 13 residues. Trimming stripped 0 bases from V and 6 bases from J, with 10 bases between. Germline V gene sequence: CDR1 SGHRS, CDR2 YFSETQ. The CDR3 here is CASSLDWRVEQYF. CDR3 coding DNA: TGCGCCAGCAGCTTGGATTGGCGGGTCGAGCAGTACTTC.

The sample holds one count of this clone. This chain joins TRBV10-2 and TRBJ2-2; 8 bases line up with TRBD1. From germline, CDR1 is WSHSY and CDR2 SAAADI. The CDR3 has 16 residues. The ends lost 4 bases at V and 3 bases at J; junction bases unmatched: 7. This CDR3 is CASSAPGGLHTGELFF. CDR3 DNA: TGCGCCAGCAGTGCGCCAGGGGGCCTTCACACCGGGGAGCTGTTTTTT.

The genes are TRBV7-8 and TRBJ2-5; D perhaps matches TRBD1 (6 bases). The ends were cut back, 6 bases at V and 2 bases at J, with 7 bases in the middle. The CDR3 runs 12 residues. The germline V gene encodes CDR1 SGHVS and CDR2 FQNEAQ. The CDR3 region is CASRRGQETQYF. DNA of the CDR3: TGTGCCAGCAGGAGGGGGCAAGAGACCCAGTACTTC.